The sample holds a few counts of the clone carrying this T cell receptor (beta chain). Gene names refer to mouse genes. The read ends 4 residues before the CDR3 terminus; that terminus is restored from the germline J gene. Other DNA sequences in the same sample also yield this CDR3. The record originates from a study of CD8+ T cells in alopecia areata. The authors extracted RNA and reverse transcribed it into cDNA as the sequencing template. Sequencing used immunoSEQ multiplex PCR; TCRdb keeps in-frame clones, though not all of them. The data show roughly 110,000 clones, with none appearing a single time. This CDR3 contains 14 residues. Germline V lookup: CDR1 FNHDT, CDR2 SITEND (reference sequence). Trimming took 1 base from V and 2 from J, leaving 9 bases between them.

The specimen was lesional skin. The genes are TRBV19 and TRBJ1-2; D is possibly TRBD1 (5 bases). The receptor was isolated from a C3H/HeJ mouse with alopecia areata. The strain bears MHC haplotype H2-k. CDR3 loop: CASSISGGNSDYTF. The CDR3 bases that were read are TGTGCCAGCAGTATAAGTGGGGGTAACTCC. The complete variable domain, with remaining parts taken from reference TRBV19 and TRBJ1-2, reads GGIITQTPKFLIGQEGQKLTLKCQQNFNHDTMYWYRQDSGKGLRLIYYSITENDLQKGDLSEGYDASREKKSSFSLTVTSAQKNEMAVFLCASSISGGNSDYTFGSGTRLLVI.